Listed below are T cell receptor beta chains from one sample, sequenced in a study of blood T cell repertoires in COVID-19. Profiling relied on immunoSEQ multiplex PCR, and the TCRdb table lists in-frame clones only, not all of them. Seen here are a few hundred thousand clones, around 87% observed once, and the top ten hold around 2%. The sample consisted of PBMCs or T cells enriched from blood (not recorded which). The receptors shown here come from a man aged 35 to 55 in a cohort exposed to, infected with or recovered from COVID-19 (not recorded which). The CDR3 runs from the conserved cysteine through the conserved F or W.

17,TRBV5-5,CASSTKKTGWGHTEAFF
17,TRBV18,CASSPPGTSGSSYEQYF
13,TRBV7-6,CASATGEQETQYF
16,TRBV5-4,CASSLQRERSTDTQYF
15,TRBV5-1,CASTTRGTGANVLTF
15,TRBV7-9,CASSLGQGGTDTQYF
11,TRBV18,CASSRVDEQFF
13,TRBV28,CASSLRGSDGYTF
14,TRBV18,CASSPPLAGGRQYF
16,TRBV10-2,CASSEPNRGGRNGYTF
15,TRBV7-9,CASSLGDRGFAEQYF
15,TRBV5-4,CASSLGQGRGHGYTF
14,TRBV6-5,CASYGQGGNQPQHF
15,TRBV29-1,CSAHRRMASSYEQYF
12,TRBV6-5,CASRRQQETQYF
12,TRBV2,CASSEATTEAFF
16,TRBV19,CASSPSRQALNEKLFF
16,TRBV19,CASGDSLQSGANVLTF
15,TRBV11-3,CASSLDRAGLGELFF
12,TRBV19,CASRQGTYEQYF
15,TRBV7-2,CASSSPGLGSYEQYF
13,TRBV7-3,CASSFDTSTEAFF
15,TRBV6-1,CASSEAGTAGSPLHF
15,TRBV4-1,CASSPSGVPTYEQYF
14,TRBV10-1,CASDIGTDYTEAFF
14,TRBV18,CASSPGQGRTEAFF
15,TRBV5-4,CASRYTIQGANGYTF
15,TRBV2,CASSGNGRATDTQYF
18,TRBV5-6,CASSFGLAGGQSPDTQYF
15,TRBV3-1/TRBV3-2,CASSQPGQGANEQFF
15,TRBV27,CASSVAPSRPYEQYF
14,TRBV29-1,CSVQATGSGDTQYF